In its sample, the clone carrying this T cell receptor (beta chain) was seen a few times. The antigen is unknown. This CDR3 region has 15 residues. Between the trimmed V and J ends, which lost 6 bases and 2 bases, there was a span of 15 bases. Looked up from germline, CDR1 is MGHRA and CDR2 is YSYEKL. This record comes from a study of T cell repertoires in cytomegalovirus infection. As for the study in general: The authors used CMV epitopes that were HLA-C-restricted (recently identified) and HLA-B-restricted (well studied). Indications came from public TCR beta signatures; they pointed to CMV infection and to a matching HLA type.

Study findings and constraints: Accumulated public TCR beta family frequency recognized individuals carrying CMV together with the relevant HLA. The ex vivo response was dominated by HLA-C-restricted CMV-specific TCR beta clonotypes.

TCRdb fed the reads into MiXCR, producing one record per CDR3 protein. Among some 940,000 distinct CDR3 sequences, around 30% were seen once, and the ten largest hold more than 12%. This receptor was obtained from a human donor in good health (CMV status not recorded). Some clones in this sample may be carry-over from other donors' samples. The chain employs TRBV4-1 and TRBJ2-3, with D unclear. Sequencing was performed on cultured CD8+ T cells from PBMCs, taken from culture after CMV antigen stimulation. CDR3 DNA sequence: TGCGCCAGCAGGGGTGGACCGTCTGACACAGATACGCAGTATTTT. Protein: CASRGGPSDTDTQYF.